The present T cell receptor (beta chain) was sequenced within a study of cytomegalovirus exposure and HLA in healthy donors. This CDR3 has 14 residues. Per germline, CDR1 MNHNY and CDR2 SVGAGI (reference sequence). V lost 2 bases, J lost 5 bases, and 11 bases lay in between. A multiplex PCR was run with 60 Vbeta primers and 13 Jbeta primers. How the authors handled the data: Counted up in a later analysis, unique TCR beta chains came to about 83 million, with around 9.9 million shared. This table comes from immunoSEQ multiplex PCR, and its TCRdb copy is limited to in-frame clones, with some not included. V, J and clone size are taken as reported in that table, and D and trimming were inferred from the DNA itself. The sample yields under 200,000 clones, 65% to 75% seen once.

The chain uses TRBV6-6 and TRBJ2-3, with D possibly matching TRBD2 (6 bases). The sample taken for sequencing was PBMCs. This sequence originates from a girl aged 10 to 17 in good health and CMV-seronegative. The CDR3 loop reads CASSYPGEVDTQYF. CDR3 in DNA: TGTGCCAGCAGTTACCCCGGGGAGGTAGATACGCAGTATTTT.